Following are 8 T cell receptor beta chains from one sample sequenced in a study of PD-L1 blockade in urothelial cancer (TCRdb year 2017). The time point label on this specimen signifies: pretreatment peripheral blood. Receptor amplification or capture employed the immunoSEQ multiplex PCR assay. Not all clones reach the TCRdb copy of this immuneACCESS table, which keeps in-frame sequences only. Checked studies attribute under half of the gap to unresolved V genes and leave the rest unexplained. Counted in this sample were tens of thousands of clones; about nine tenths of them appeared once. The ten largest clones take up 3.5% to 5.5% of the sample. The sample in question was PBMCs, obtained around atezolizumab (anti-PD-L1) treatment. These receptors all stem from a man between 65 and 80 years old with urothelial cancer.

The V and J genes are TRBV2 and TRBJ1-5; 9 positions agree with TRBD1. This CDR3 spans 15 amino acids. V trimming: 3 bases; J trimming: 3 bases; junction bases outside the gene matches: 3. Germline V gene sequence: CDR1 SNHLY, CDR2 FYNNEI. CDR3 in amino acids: CASSEGQGPNQPQHF. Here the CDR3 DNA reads TGTGCCAGCAGTGAGGGACAGGGCCCCAATCAGCCCCAGCATTTT.

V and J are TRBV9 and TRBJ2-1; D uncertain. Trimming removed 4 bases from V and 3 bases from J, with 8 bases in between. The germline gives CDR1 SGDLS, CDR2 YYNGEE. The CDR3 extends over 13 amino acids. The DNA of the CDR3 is TGTGCCAGCAGCCTGACGGGCTACAATGAGCAGTTCTTC. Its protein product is CASSLTGYNEQFF. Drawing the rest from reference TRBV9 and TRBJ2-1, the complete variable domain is DSGVTQTPKHLITATGQRVTLRCSPRSGDLSVYWYQQSLDQGLQFLIQYYNGEERAKGNILERFSAQQFPDLHSELNLSSLELGDSALYFCASSLTGYNEQFFGPGTRLTVL.

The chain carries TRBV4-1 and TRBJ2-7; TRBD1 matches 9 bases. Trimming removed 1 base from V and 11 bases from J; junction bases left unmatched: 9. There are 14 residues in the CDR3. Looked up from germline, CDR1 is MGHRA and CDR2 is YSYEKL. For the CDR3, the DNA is TGCGCCAGCAGCCAAGTGCGGCCGGGACAGGGAAAGTACTTC. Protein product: CASSQVRPGQGKYF.

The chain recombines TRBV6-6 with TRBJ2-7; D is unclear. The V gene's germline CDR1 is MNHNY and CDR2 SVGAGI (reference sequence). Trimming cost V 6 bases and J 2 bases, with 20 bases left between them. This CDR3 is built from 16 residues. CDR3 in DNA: TGTGCCAGCAGACCCACCGGAACAGCCTATACCTACGAGCAGTACTTC. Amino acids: CASRPTGTAYTYEQYF.

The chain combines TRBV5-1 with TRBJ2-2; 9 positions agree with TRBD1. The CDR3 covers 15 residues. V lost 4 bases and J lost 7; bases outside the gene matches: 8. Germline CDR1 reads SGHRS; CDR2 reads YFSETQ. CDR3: CASSRTGARDGELFF. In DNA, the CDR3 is TGCGCCAGCAGCCGGACAGGGGCGCGGGACGGGGAGCTGTTTTTT.

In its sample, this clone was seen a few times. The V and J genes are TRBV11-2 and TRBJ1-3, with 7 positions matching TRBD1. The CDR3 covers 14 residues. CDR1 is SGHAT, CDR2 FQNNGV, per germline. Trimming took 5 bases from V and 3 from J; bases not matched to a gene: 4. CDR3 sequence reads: CASSRDSVGNTIYF. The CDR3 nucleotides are TGTGCCAGCAGCCGGGACAGTGTTGGAAACACCATATATTTT.

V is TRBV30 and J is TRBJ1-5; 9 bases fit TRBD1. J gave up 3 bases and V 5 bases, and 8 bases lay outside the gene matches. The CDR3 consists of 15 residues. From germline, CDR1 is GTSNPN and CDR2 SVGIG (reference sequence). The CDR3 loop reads CAWGPGQGYNQPQHF. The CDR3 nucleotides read TGTGCCTGGGGACCGGGACAGGGATACAATCAGCCCCAGCATTTT.

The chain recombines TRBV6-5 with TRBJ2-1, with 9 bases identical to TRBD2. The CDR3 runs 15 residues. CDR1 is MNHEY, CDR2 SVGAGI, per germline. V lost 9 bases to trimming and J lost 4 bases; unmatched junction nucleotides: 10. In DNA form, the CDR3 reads TGTGCCAGTCGGGGGGCGGGAGGGCCTTACAATGAGCAGTTCTTC. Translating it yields CASRGAGGPYNEQFF.